The rows below give T cell receptor beta chains drawn from one sample of a study of blood T cells in healthy people across ages. TCRdb re-analysed the 5' RACE reads in MiXCR, keeping a single row per CDR3 protein. The repertoire holds around 500,000 distinct CDR3 sequences, with more than 45% as singletons. Sequencing was performed on blood. The receptors derive from a man of 80 years or more in good health. Each CDR3 is given with its conserved first and last residue. D genes are given only for firm matches. Expanded clones are given a class, and other clones once, few, many or no size at all.

>TRBJ1-1|TRBV28|14|few|-
CASSLELGYTEAFF
TGTGCCAGCAGTTTAGAGCTCGGGTACACTGAAGCTTTCTTT
>TRBJ2-7|TRBV10-3|15|-|-
CAISESLSSSYEQYF
TGTGCCATCAGTGAGTCGCTCAGCAGCTCCTACGAGCAGTACTTC
>TRBJ2-3|TRBV10-3|17|once|-
CAISEVQAHGGTDTQYF
TGTGCCATCAGTGAAGTCCAGGCGCATGGGGGCACAGATACGCAGTATTTT
>TRBJ2-3|TRBV7-2|17|-|-
CASSLIYAGFGTDTQYF
TGTGCCAGCAGCTTAATTTACGCGGGTTTCGGCACAGATACGCAGTATTTT
>TRBJ2-1|TRBV3-1|15|-|-
CASSQRLGSYNEQFF
TGTGCCAGCAGCCAAAGGCTTGGCTCCTACAATGAGCAGTTCTTC
>TRBJ2-3|TRBV10-3|14|-|TRBD1
CAIRTGVDTDTQYF
TGTGCCATCAGGACAGGGGTGGACACAGATACGCAGTATTTT
>TRBJ2-3|TRBV9|14|-|-
CASSVDDETDTQYF
TGTGCCAGCAGCGTAGACGACGAGACAGATACGCAGTATTTT
>TRBJ2-3|TRBV6-9|14|-|-
CASSKREGADTQYF
TGTGCCAGCAGTAAGAGGGAGGGGGCCGATACGCAGTATTTT
>TRBJ1-6|TRBV12-3/TRBV12-4|14|-|-
CASSPTVLNSPLHF
TGTGCCAGCAGTCCCACGGTACTTAATTCACCCCTCCACTTT
>TRBJ2-4|TRBV20-1|18|-|-
CSAALGVTRGMAKNIQYF
TGCAGTGCTGCCCTCGGGGTGACTAGGGGGATGGCCAAAAACATTCAGTACTTC
>TRBJ2-7|TRBV7-2|16|-|TRBD2
CASSLVAGGPSYEQYF
TGTGCCAGCAGCTTAGTTGCGGGAGGGCCTTCCTACGAGCAGTACTTC
>TRBJ1-2|TRBV20-1|14|-|-
CSARKPGLSYGYTF
TGCAGTGCTAGAAAACCGGGACTCAGCTATGGCTACACCTTC
>TRBJ2-5|TRBV7-9|15|-|-
CASSLAKGGAETQYF
TGTGCCAGCAGCTTAGCGAAAGGGGGTGCGGAGACCCAGTACTTC
>TRBJ2-3|TRBV7-2|16|-|TRBD2
CASSPLGAGGVGTQYF
TGTGCCAGCAGCCCCCTTGGAGCGGGGGGTGTTGGTACGCAGTATTTT
>TRBJ2-7|TRBV6-5|16|many|-
CASSYSKRVLPYEQYF
TGTGCCAGCAGTTACTCAAAGCGGGTTCTACCCTACGAGCAGTACTTC
>TRBJ1-2|TRBV7-2|14|-|-
CASSIDRSNYGYTF
TGTGCCAGCAGCATCGACAGGAGCAACTATGGCTACACCTTC
>TRBJ2-1|TRBV20-1|14|-|-
CSAPGSNSYNEQFF
TGCAGTGCCCCAGGGAGCAACTCCTACAATGAGCAGTTCTTC
>TRBJ1-4|TRBV20-1|14|-|TRBD1
CSHDPGQTNEKLFF
TGCAGTCATGACCCGGGACAGACAAATGAAAAACTGTTTTTT
>TRBJ1-1|TRBV7-2|13|-|TRBD1
CASRTGGGRGAFF
TGTGCCAGCAGAACAGGGGGGGGGCGCGGGGCTTTCTTT
>TRBJ1-1|TRBV5-1|13|few|-
CASSWSGDREAFF
TGCGCCAGCAGCTGGAGCGGGGACCGTGAAGCTTTCTTT
>TRBJ2-1|TRBV7-2|13|-|-
CASSLPRPSEQFF
TGTGCCAGCAGCTTACCCCGTCCCTCGGAGCAGTTCTTC
>TRBJ2-1|TRBV9|13|-|-
CASSIRGYNEQFF
TGTGCCAGCAGCATAAGGGGGTATAATGAGCAGTTCTTC
>TRBJ2-1|TRBV5-1|14|few|TRBD2
CASALAGGYNEQFF
TGCGCCAGCGCACTAGCGGGGGGATACAATGAGCAGTTCTTC
>TRBJ1-2|TRBV20-1|13|-|TRBD1
CSARADRGEGYTF
TGCAGTGCTAGAGCCGACAGGGGGGAAGGCTACACCTTC
>TRBJ2-2|TRBV6-6|13|-|-
CASGQTNTGELFF
TGTGCCAGCGGGCAGACGAACACCGGGGAGCTGTTTTTT
>TRBJ1-4|TRBV7-9|14|-|-
CASSSGVSAEKLFF
TGTGCCAGCAGCTCAGGGGTCTCAGCGGAAAAACTGTTTTTT
>TRBJ2-7|TRBV7-9|14|-|-
CASSLTTGSDEQYF
TGTGCCAGCAGCCTCACAACTGGGAGCGACGAGCAGTACTTC
>TRBJ1-6|TRBV2|13|-|TRBD1
CASRTGGNSPLHF
TGTGCCAGCAGAACAGGGGGCAATTCACCCCTCCACTTT